The 23 T cell receptor beta chains given below trace back to one sample, sequenced in a study of HIV-infected children after antiretroviral therapy interruption. Treatment in this sample: PENTA 11 planned treatment interruption arm or continuous ART arm. A 3' RACE protocol on RNA, with unique molecular identifiers, produced the TCR library. TCRdb re-derived calls from the 3' RACE reads in MiXCR, one entry per CDR3 protein. The profile covers more than 35,000 distinct CDR3 sequences, with about 7% appearing a single time and roughly 0.87% taken by the ten largest. Here the sequenced sample was CD45RA+ CD4+ T cells from PBMCs, pooled from several time points, taken from a donor given antiretroviral therapy, either interrupted or continuous. Subset given: naive CD4+ CD45RA+ CD45RO- T cells. The receptors originated from a pool of human donors with HIV.

This clonotype was seen repeatedly, ten times or more. The chain links TRBV4-3 to TRBJ2-1; tentatively, D is TRBD2 (5 bases). CDR1 and CDR2 from the germline V gene are LGHNA and YSLEER. The V and J ends lost 0 bases and 4 bases respectively, with 19 bases between them. The CDR3 has 18 residues. The CDR3 loop reads CASSQDGGYLKAYNEQFF. The CDR3 DNA sequence: TGCGCCAGCAGCCAAGATGGAGGCTACCTTAAAGCTTACAATGAGCAGTTCTTC.

This chain connects TRBV5-1 to TRBJ2-1; D is undetermined. Germline CDR1 and CDR2: SGHRS and YFSETQ. The CDR3 contains 16 residues. Trimming took 0 bases from V and 2 from J, leaving 12 bases between them. This CDR3 is CASSLVSASTYNEQFF. The CDR3 DNA sequence: TGCGCCAGCAGCTTGGTCAGCGCCTCGACCTACAATGAGCAGTTCTTC.

The chain combines TRBV4-2 with TRBJ2-7; D ambiguous. Trimming shortened V by 0 bases and J by 0 bases, and 15 bases separated the two germline ends. Germline-derived CDR1 and CDR2 are LGHNA and YNFKEQ. This CDR3 is 17 amino acids long. The CDR3 spells CASSQENRRWTSYEQYF. The CDR3 nucleotides read TGTGCCAGCAGCCAAGAAAATAGACGGTGGACCTCCTACGAGCAGTACTTC.

In its sample, this clonotype was seen many times. The gene calls are TRBV12-3 or TRBV12-4 and TRBJ2-2; TRBD2 agrees at 15 bases. The CDR3 contains 17 residues. The junction had 4 bases not matched to a gene; V was cut back by 6 bases and J by 2 bases. As DNA, the CDR3 is TGTGCCAGCAGCTCGGGACTAGCGGGGGGAAACACCGGGGAGCTGTTTTTT. Protein product: CASSSGLAGGNTGELFF.

This clonotype was detected ten times or more. This chain links TRBV6-1 with TRBJ1-6, with unresolved D. From germline, CDR1 is MNHNS and CDR2 SASEGT. The CDR3 runs 14 residues. The V and J ends lost 3 bases and 3 bases respectively, with 6 bases between them. CDR3 loop: CASSDYNYNSPLHF. The DNA for the CDR3 is TGTGCCAGCAGTGACTACAACTATAATTCACCCCTCCACTTT.

This clonotype was observed many times. This chain connects TRBV7-2 to TRBJ2-1, with TRBD2 matching 8 bases. The CDR3 has 14 amino acids. Per the germline V gene, CDR1 is SGHTA and CDR2 is FQGNSA. The V gene end was trimmed by 5 bases and the J gene end by 9 bases; junction bases not matched to a gene: 9. The CDR3 region is CASSIYSGDLEQFF. For the CDR3, the DNA is TGTGCCAGCAGCATTTATAGCGGGGACCTTGAGCAGTTCTTC.

This clonotype was observed many times. The gene calls are TRBV6-5 and TRBJ1-4, with D unclear. The germline V and J ends were trimmed by 0 bases and 5 bases, with 13 bases remaining between them. CDR1 and CDR2 (germline): MNHEY, SVGAGI. The CDR3 extends over 16 amino acids. This chain's CDR3 is CASSYSILTGNEKLFF. The CDR3 nucleotides are TGTGCCAGCAGTTACTCGATTCTCACCGGGAATGAAAAACTGTTTTTT.

The chain has TRBV19 and TRBJ1-2; TRBD1 matches at 7 bases. The junction had 14 bases not matched to a gene; V was cut back by 3 bases and J by 7 bases. Germline CDR1 LNHDA, CDR2 SQIVND (reference sequence). This CDR3 spans 16 amino acids. CDR3 DNA sequence: TGTGCCAGTAGTATCACGACAGGGTATAACGTTGCTGGCTACACCTTC. This encodes CASSITTGYNVAGYTF.

This clonotype was observed at least ten times. The gene calls are TRBV27 and TRBJ2-1; D gene uncertain. V was trimmed by 3 bases and J by 1 base, leaving 10 bases between them. This CDR3 spans 15 amino acids. Per germline, CDR1 MNHEY and CDR2 SMNVEV (reference sequence). The CDR3 sequence is CASSFRLRSYNEQFF. The CDR3 DNA reads as TGTGCCAGCAGTTTCCGGCTTCGGTCCTACAATGAGCAGTTCTTC.

This clonotype was seen repeatedly, ten times or more. The CDR3 coding sequence is TGTGCCAGCCGTGGACAGCACCGCTACACCTTC. Its translation is CASRGQHRYTF. The chain uses TRBV19 and TRBJ1-2, with D possibly TRBD1 on 6 matching bases. The CDR3 length is 11 residues. Trimming removed 9 bases from V and 9 bases from J, with 14 bases in between. Germline V gene lookup returns CDR1 LNHDA and CDR2 SQIVND (reference sequence).

This clonotype was picked up many times. The chain is built from TRBV14 and TRBJ2-7; 8 positions agree with TRBD1. Germline V gene sequence: CDR1 SGHDN, CDR2 FVKESK. Unmatched junction bases numbered 11, after V lost 4 bases and J lost 3 bases. CDR3 size: 16 residues. CDR3 coding DNA: TGTGCCAGCAGCCGTCAGACAGGGGATTCTTTCTACGAGCAGTACTTC. It specifies CASSRQTGDSFYEQYF.

The table lists this clonotype with many counts. The chain is built from TRBV5-1 and TRBJ2-6, with 11 bases fitting TRBD2. CDR1 is SGHRS and CDR2 is YFSETQ in the germline V gene. This CDR3 contains 18 residues. V gave up 2 bases and J gave up 0 bases; unmatched junction bases: 4. The CDR3 loop is CASSFRLAGTSGANVLTF. The CDR3 bases are TGCGCCAGCAGCTTTCGACTAGCGGGGACCTCTGGGGCCAACGTCCTGACTTTC.

Only a few counts were recorded for this clonotype. The V and J genes are TRBV19 and TRBJ2-2; TRBD2 matches 11 bases. CDR3 length: 17 residues. With 3 bases clipped from V and 5 bases from J, the junction kept 8 bases outside the gene matches. The V gene's germline CDR1 is LNHDA and CDR2 SQIVND (reference sequence). The CDR3 is CASSMRSGGAGTGELFF. The DNA for the CDR3 is TGTGCCAGTAGTATGCGTAGCGGGGGGGCCGGGACCGGGGAGCTGTTTTTT.

This clonotype was seen repeatedly, ten times or more. This rearrangement joins TRBV15 to TRBJ1-2; no firm D call. The V end lost 0 bases, the J end lost 6 bases, and 14 bases lay between the germline ends. Germline-derived CDR1 and CDR2 are LNHNV and YYDKDF (reference sequence). The CDR3 loop spans 15 amino acids. DNA of the CDR3: TGTGCCACCAGCAGAGACAGGACCCCCCCCCATGGCTACACCTTC. It yields the protein CATSRDRTPPHGYTF. The full variable domain, rest sourced from reference TRBV15 and TRBJ1-2, is DAMVIQNPRYQVTQFGKPVTLSCSQTLNHNVMYWYQQKSSQAPKLLFHYYDKDFNNEADTPDNFQSRRPNTSFCFLDIRSPGLGDTAMYLCATSRDRTPPHGYTFGSGTRLTVV.

This clonotype has a count of ten or more. The chain is built from TRBV7-2 and TRBJ2-2, with TRBD2 as a possible D gene (6 bases). Trimming shortened V by 1 base and J by 0 bases, and 6 bases separated the two germline ends. The CDR3 has 15 amino acids. Germline values: CDR1 SGHTA, CDR2 FQGNSA. The CDR3 is CASSLGGANTGELFF. The CDR3 DNA follows: TGTGCCAGCAGCTTAGGGGGGGCGAACACCGGGGAGCTGTTTTTT.

This clonotype was seen a few times. J is TRBJ2-6 and V is TRBV5-1; no clear D gene. Trimming stripped 5 bases from V and 1 base from J, with 7 bases between. The germline CDR1 and CDR2 sequences are SGHRS and YFSETQ. This CDR3 is 14 amino acids long. CDR3 in amino acids: CASSLGSGANVLTF. Here the CDR3 DNA reads TGCGCCAGCAGTCTCGGATCTGGGGCCAACGTCCTGACTTTC. The full variable domain, its missing parts supplied by reference TRBV5-1 and TRBJ2-6, is KAGVTQTPRYLIKTRGQQVTLSCSPISGHRSVSWYQQTPGQGLQFLFEYFSETQRNKGNFPGRFSGRQFSNSRSEMNVSTLELGDSALYLCASSLGSGANVLTFGAGSRLTVL.

This clonotype was counted many times. The J gene is TRBJ2-5, the V gene TRBV5-1, with TRBD1 matching 7 bases. CDR1 and CDR2 (germline): SGHRS, YFSETQ. The CDR3 sequence is 13 residues long. V lost 2 bases, J lost 3 bases, and 1 base stayed unmatched. CDR3 nucleotide sequence: TGCGCCAGCAGCTTAGGACAGGAAGAGACCCAGTACTTC. Translation gives CASSLGQEETQYF.

This clonotype was observed at least ten times. The chain uses TRBV12-3 or TRBV12-4 and TRBJ1-2; perhaps TRBD1 as D (6 bases). V dropped 7 bases and J dropped 7 bases, with 19 bases sitting between them. This CDR3 is built from 14 residues. In DNA, the CDR3 is TGTGCCAGCACTATAGGGGGGGCCGGGAGTGGCTACACCTTC. Protein product: CASTIGGAGSGYTF.

This clonotype was seen many times. The chain carries TRBV12-3 or TRBV12-4 and TRBJ1-4; weak D call: TRBD1 (5 bases). V was pared by 3 bases and J by 3 bases, with 11 bases between. This CDR3 has 15 residues. As DNA, the CDR3 is TGTGCCAGCAGTTTTTCAGGGACCGCTAATGAAAAACTGTTTTTT. As protein: CASSFSGTANEKLFF.

This clonotype was recorded at least ten times. Its ends do not fully match the called genes, so a read error is possible. The chain links TRBV4-2 to TRBJ2-5, with D possibly called TRBD1 or TRBD2 (6 bases each). Germline values: CDR1 LGHNA, CDR2 YNFKEQ. CDR3 size: 15 residues. CDR3 protein: CASSQDLGGADTQYF. CDR3 bases: TGTGCCAGCAGCCAAGATCTGGGGGGCGCCGACACCCAGTACTTT.

This clonotype was counted ten times or more. The chain links TRBV7-2 to TRBJ2-5; unclear D gene. The CDR3 sequence is 14 residues long. CDR1 is SGHTA, CDR2 FQGNSA, per germline. V dropped 2 bases and J dropped 1 base, with 8 bases sitting between them. DNA for the CDR3: TGTGCCAGCAGCTTAAGTCGGACCCAAGAGACCCAGTACTTC. This translates into CASSLSRTQETQYF.

V is TRBV3-1 and J is TRBJ2-1, with 10 bases lining up with TRBD2. Germline assignment: CDR1 LGHDT and CDR2 YNNKEL (reference sequence). V lost 6 bases to trimming and J lost 7 bases; unmatched junction nucleotides: 12. The CDR3 sequence is 16 residues long. As DNA, the CDR3 is TGTGCCAGCAGTCCCCCAAAGCGGGGGGGTCCGAATGAGCAGTTCTTC. It specifies CASSPPKRGGPNEQFF.

This clonotype was found many times. The V and J genes are TRBV5-1 and TRBJ2-7, with 11 positions matching TRBD2. Germline trimming cut 3 bases from V and 6 bases from J; bases unmatched to any gene: 8. Germline V gene data show CDR1 as SGHRS and CDR2 as YFSETQ. The CDR3 covers 15 residues. Here the CDR3 reads CASSSGTSGLGEQYF. The CDR3, as DNA: TGCGCCAGCAGCTCGGGGACTAGCGGCCTTGGCGAGCAGTACTTC.